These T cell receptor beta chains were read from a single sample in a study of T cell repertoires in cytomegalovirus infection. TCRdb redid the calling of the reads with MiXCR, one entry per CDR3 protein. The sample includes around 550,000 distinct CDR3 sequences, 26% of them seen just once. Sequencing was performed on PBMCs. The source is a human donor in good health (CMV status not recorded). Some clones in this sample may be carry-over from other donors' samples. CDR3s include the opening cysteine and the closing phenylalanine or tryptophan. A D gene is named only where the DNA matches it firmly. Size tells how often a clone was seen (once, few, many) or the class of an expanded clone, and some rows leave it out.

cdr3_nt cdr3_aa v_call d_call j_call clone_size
TGTGCCAGCTCACCACCTACTAGCGGGGTTCTAAATGAGCAGTTCTTC CASSPPTSGVLNEQFF TRBV18 TRBD2 TRBJ2-1 NA
TGTGCCAGCAGCTTACCTGACTCACTCAGCACAGATACGCAGTATTTT CASSLPDSLSTDTQYF TRBV5-3 NA TRBJ2-3 once
TGTGCCAGCACCCACACGTGGAGAGTGAACACTGAAGCTTTCTTT CASTHTWRVNTEAFF TRBV5-6 NA TRBJ1-1 NA
TGCAGTGCTAGACGGGCAGGGCTGAGCACTGAAGCTTTCTTT CSARRAGLSTEAFF TRBV20-1 NA TRBJ1-1 NA
TGCAGTGCTATGGGGGGGACAGGGTACACTGAAGCTTTCTTT CSAMGGTGYTEAFF TRBV20-1 TRBD1 TRBJ1-1 NA
TGTGCCAGCAGCTTAGCGACGGGAAACAATGAGCAGTTCTTC CASSLATGNNEQFF TRBV7-2 NA TRBJ2-1 many
TGTGCCAGTAGTCTAGAAGGGGATCTTCACTATGGCTACACCTTC CASSLEGDLHYGYTF TRBV19 NA TRBJ1-2 few
TGTGCCAGCAGTTCCTCGGGGGGCAATCAGCCCCAGCATTTT CASSSSGGNQPQHF TRBV12-3/TRBV12-4 NA TRBJ1-5 many
TGTGCCAGCAGTCCCAGACAGGGAGGTTCCGAGCAGTACTTC CASSPRQGGSEQYF TRBV28 NA TRBJ2-7 NA
TGTGCCAGCAGTTACTCGACTAGCGTCCGAGAGACCCAGTACTTC CASSYSTSVRETQYF TRBV6-2/TRBV6-3 TRBD2 TRBJ2-5 NA
TGTGCCAGCACCCTTTCTACGCGCCGCGCCGATGAAGCTTTCTTT CASTLSTRRADEAFF TRBV6-6 NA TRBJ1-1 NA
TGTGCCAGCAGCGGGGGACTAGCGGACTACACAGATACGCAGTATTTT CASSGGLADYTDTQYF TRBV12-3/TRBV12-4 TRBD2 TRBJ2-3 NA
TGTGCCAGCAGTCTCCCGTTGGGCACTAATGAAAAACTGTTTTTT CASSLPLGTNEKLFF TRBV28 NA TRBJ1-4 NA
TGTGCCAGCAGCTTAGCCCCACATGTTGAAGCTTTCTTT CASSLAPHVEAFF TRBV7-3 NA TRBJ1-1 few
TGTGCCAGCAGTTACTTCCCCACAGGGGGGCACACTGAAGCTTTCTTT CASSYFPTGGHTEAFF TRBV6-5 TRBD1 TRBJ1-1 few
TGTGCCAGCAGTGCCTACAGGGGAGGTATCACTGAAGCTTTCTTT CASSAYRGGITEAFF TRBV6-5 TRBD1 TRBJ1-1 NA
TGTGCCAGCAGCTTAGCGAGCCGGGCAGATACGCAGTATTTT CASSLASRADTQYF TRBV7-2 NA TRBJ2-3 NA
TGTGCCAGTAAGGTGGGAGCCGGCTACAATGAGCAGTTCTTC CASKVGAGYNEQFF TRBV19 NA TRBJ2-1 few
TGCGCCAGCAGCCAAGACGGGACTAGCGCCTACGAGCAGTACTTC CASSQDGTSAYEQYF TRBV4-3 TRBD2 TRBJ2-7 NA
TGTGCCAGCAGCCCGGGACGAGGGGACGCTTTCTTT CASSPGRGDAFF TRBV11-3 NA TRBJ1-1 NA
TGTGCCAGTAGTATAGGGACGGCCCGAGCACATGGTACGCAGTATTTT CASSIGTARAHGTQYF TRBV19 NA TRBJ2-3 NA
TGCAGCGCAGACACCGATCAAACCTACAATGAGCAGTTCTTC CSADTDQTYNEQFF TRBV29-1 NA TRBJ2-1 few
TGTGCCAGCAGCACACGAGGACGGGACAATGAGCAGTTCTTC CASSTRGRDNEQFF TRBV7-3 NA TRBJ2-1 many
TGTGCCAGCAGTTTAGGTGACAGGTCGAAGAACACTGAAGCTTTCTTT CASSLGDRSKNTEAFF TRBV12-3/TRBV12-4 NA TRBJ1-1 NA
TGTGCCAGCAGCTTGAGTAACAGGGAGACCCAGTACTTC CASSLSNRETQYF TRBV5-4 NA TRBJ2-5 NA
TGTGCCAGCAGCTTATTCCGGAGCACTGAAGCTTTCTTT CASSLFRSTEAFF TRBV7-2 NA TRBJ1-1 few
TGTGCCAGTAGTATTCGCGCGGGAGCCTACAATGAGCAGTTCTTC CASSIRAGAYNEQFF TRBV19 TRBD2 TRBJ2-1 few
TGTGCCAGCACCGGTGGACAGTCCGACGCGAACACCGGGGAGCTGTTTTTT CASTGGQSDANTGELFF TRBV7-9 NA TRBJ2-2 few